One sample yielded the 24 T cell receptor beta chains listed below, sequenced in a study of T cells expressing NK-cell markers. From its re-call of the 5' RACE reads, TCRdb lists each CDR3 protein once, without DNA. This sample contains around 280,000 distinct CDR3 sequences. Sequenced material: blood T cells: a sorted CD56 or NKG2C T cell subset, CD4+ or CD8+ T cells, or bulk PBMC T cells (not recorded which). The receptors originated from a man aged 18 to 29 in good health.

This chain joins TRBV7-2 and TRBJ2-7. The CDR3 totals 14 residues. In germline, CDR1 is SGHTA, CDR2 FQGNSA. The CDR3: CASSPHSSRYEQYF.

V usage is TRBV21-1 and J usage is TRBJ2-3. TRBV21-1 is listed as a pseudogene. The CDR3 is made up of 14 amino acids. The CDR3 protein is CASTTTTRPDTQYF.

The chain couples TRBV20-1 to TRBJ1-2; TCRdb returns TRBD1, unconfirmable since there is no DNA. The CDR3 totals 15 residues. The germline gives CDR1 DFQATT, CDR2 SNEGSKA (reference sequence). This CDR3 reads CSASRDRETNYGYTF.

This chain uses TRBV12-3 or TRBV12-4 with TRBJ1-1. This CDR3 spans 13 amino acids. The CDR3 loop is CASSPKVVAEAFF.

The V gene is TRBV5-1, the J gene TRBJ2-3; TCRdb gives TRBD1 as the D gene, but with no DNA this cannot be confirmed. Germline CDR1 and CDR2: SGHRS and YFSETQ. The CDR3 is made up of 14 amino acids. This chain's CDR3 is CASRTDRDTDTQYF.

The chain joins TRBV12-5 to TRBJ1-6. Germline loops: CDR1 LGHNT, CDR2 FRNRAP. The CDR3 covers 16 residues. The CDR3 sequence: CASGLSLAEVDSPLHF.

J is TRBJ2-2 and V is TRBV24-1; TCRdb proposes TRBD1, but this gene call is untestable without DNA. CDR3 length equals 17 residues. Per germline, CDR1 KGHDR and CDR2 SFDVKD. The CDR3: CATSDRTGTGGTGELFF.

The gene calls are TRBV6-2 or TRBV6-3 and TRBJ1-2; TCRdb's D call of TRBD1 is untestable without DNA. Per the germline V gene, CDR1 is MNHEY and CDR2 is SVGEGT. CDR3 length: 14 amino acids. The CDR3 loop reads CASSRDAFGYGYTF.

The chain is built from TRBV29-1 and TRBJ2-1; TCRdb picks TRBD2, but there is no DNA to check that call. The CDR3 extends over 14 amino acids. The germline CDR1 and CDR2 sequences are SQVTM and ANQGSEA. The CDR3 sequence: CSVEKAGVTNEQFF.

V usage is TRBV12-3 or TRBV12-4 and J usage is TRBJ1-5; with no DNA, the TCRdb D assignment of TRBD1 cannot be verified. The CDR3 sequence is 16 residues long. CDR3 loop: CASNLDRPPSNQPQHF.

The chain recombines TRBV7-8 with TRBJ2-3; TCRdb designates TRBD1, a call that cannot be tested without DNA. Per germline, CDR1 SGHVS and CDR2 FQNEAQ. This CDR3 contains 16 residues. The chain's CDR3 is CASTYVGTEPGDTQYF.

The chain links TRBV5-5 to TRBJ1-6. Germline V gene data show CDR1 as SGHKS and CDR2 as YYEKEE (reference sequence). The CDR3 has 13 amino acids. The chain's CDR3 is CASSSNNLSPLHF.

CDR3 amino acids: CATLDRVGQPQHF. The gene calls are TRBV19 and TRBJ1-5; TCRdb proposes TRBD1, but this gene call is untestable without DNA. CDR1 LNHDA and CDR2 SQIVND come from the germline V gene (reference sequence). The CDR3 has 13 amino acids.

This chain uses TRBV12-3 or TRBV12-4 with TRBJ2-3; the TRBD2 assignment by TCRdb is unverifiable without DNA. The CDR3 runs 17 residues. The CDR3 spells CASSLIAGGPSTDTQYF.

The V gene is TRBV20-1, the J gene TRBJ2-1; the D gene TCRdb calls, TRBD2, cannot be checked with no DNA. The CDR3 runs 14 residues. CDR1 is DFQATT, CDR2 SNEGSKA, per germline (reference sequence). The CDR3 reads CSATSGRIDNEQFF.

V usage is TRBV12-3 or TRBV12-4 and J usage is TRBJ1-1; TCRdb returns TRBD1, unconfirmable since there is no DNA. The CDR3 is 13 amino acids. The CDR3 sequence: CASAPTPRAEAFF.

This chain connects TRBV29-1 to TRBJ1-1. The CDR3 is made up of 14 amino acids. Germline assignment: CDR1 SQVTM and CDR2 ANQGSEA. The CDR3 sequence is CSVGRQGGFTEAFF.

This sequence joins TRBV7-2 and TRBJ2-7; TCRdb proposes TRBD2, but this gene call is untestable without DNA. This CDR3 is built from 16 residues. CDR1 and CDR2 from the germline V gene are SGHTA and FQGNSA. The CDR3 loop is CASTLLSGRPAYEQYF.

V and J are TRBV12-3 or TRBV12-4 and TRBJ1-1. The CDR3 loop spans 13 amino acids. CDR3 amino acids: CASSPTGYTEAFF.

The CDR3 reads CASSKGSGDPQRTEAFF. V and J are TRBV21-1 and TRBJ1-1; lacking DNA, the TRBD1 call made by TCRdb goes unchecked. TRBV21-1 is recorded as a pseudogene. This CDR3 has 17 residues.

This sequence joins TRBV12-3 or TRBV12-4 and TRBJ2-3. The CDR3 has 15 residues. The CDR3 protein is CASSRMGEGTDTQYF.

This rearrangement joins TRBV12-3 or TRBV12-4 to TRBJ2-2; there is no DNA to check the TCRdb D call of TRBD2. The CDR3 runs 17 residues. The CDR3 is CASSFPPSGSGTGELFF.

The chain uses TRBV2 and TRBJ2-1. The germline V gene encodes CDR1 SNHLY and CDR2 FYNNEI. The CDR3 length is 15 residues. The CDR3 loop reads CASSDHGSTYNEQFF.

The V and J genes are TRBV7-2 and TRBJ2-7. Germline V gene lookup returns CDR1 SGHTA and CDR2 FQGNSA. The CDR3 covers 15 residues. The CDR3 here is CASSLVSGLSYEQYF.